The next 5 T cell receptor beta chains were all read from a single sample in a study of memory CD4+ T cells and cytomegalovirus serostatus. Only in-frame clones appear in the TCRdb table, and some are missing; sequencing was by immunoSEQ multiplex PCR. The sample contains some 59,000 clones, 80% to 85% of which appear only once. Single viable CD3+CD4+CD8-CD45RO+ cells were sorted as the memory CD4+ T cells. The sample taken for sequencing was memory CD4+ T cells from blood. These receptor sequences come from an adult in good health and CMV-seronegative.

The chain employs TRBV6-1 and TRBJ1-2; D is uncertain. CDR3 length: 15 amino acids. Germline V gives CDR1 MNHNS, CDR2 SASEGT. Trimming cost V 1 base and J 4 bases, with 13 bases left between them. CDR3 region: CASSEGKGWSYGYTF. CDR3 in DNA: TGTGCCAGCAGTGAAGGAAAAGGCTGGAGCTATGGCTACACCTTC.

V is TRBV6-6 and J is TRBJ2-1, with TRBD1 identical over 8 bases. The length of the CDR3 is 16 residues. The junction had 7 bases not matched to a gene; V was cut back by 4 bases and J by 2 bases. Germline V gene lookup returns CDR1 MNHNY and CDR2 SVGAGI (reference sequence). This chain's CDR3 is CASSSRQGRTYNEQFF. CDR3 in DNA: TGTGCCAGCAGTTCCCGACAGGGGAGAACCTACAATGAGCAGTTCTTC.

This clone turned up a few times. The CDR3 loop reads CASSLASRATSPLHF. CDR3 DNA sequence: TGTGCCAGCAGCTTAGCGTCCAGGGCGACTTCACCCCTCCACTTT. V gene TRBV7-8 combines with J gene TRBJ1-6, with D possibly matching TRBD1 (5 bases). The CDR3 extends over 15 amino acids. Trimming took 0 bases from V and 9 from J, leaving 12 bases between them. Germline CDR1 SGHVS, CDR2 FQNEAQ. Complete variable domain (other parts from reference TRBV7-8 and TRBJ1-6): GAGVSQSPRYKVAKRGQDVALRCDPISGHVSLFWYQQALGQGPEFLTYFQNEAQLDKSGLPSDRFFAERPEGSVSTLKIQRTQQEDSAVYLCASSLASRATSPLHFGNGTRLTVT.

This clone was detected only a few times. The rearrangement uses TRBV15 and TRBJ1-3; D remains ambiguous. This CDR3 is built from 14 residues. Germline V CDR1 and CDR2: LNHNV, YYDKDF (reference sequence). Trimming took 1 base from V and 0 from J, leaving 4 bases between them. The CDR3 sequence: CATSRVPSGNTIYF. The CDR3 nucleotides are TGTGCCACCAGCAGAGTCCCCTCTGGAAACACCATATATTTT. Combining the CDR3 with reference TRBV15 and TRBJ1-3 gives the whole variable domain DAMVIQNPRYQVTQFGKPVTLSCSQTLNHNVMYWYQQKSSQAPKLLFHYYDKDFNNEADTPDNFQSRRPNTSFCFLDIRSPGLGDTAMYLCATSRVPSGNTIYFGEGSWLTVV.

This rearrangement joins TRBV2 to TRBJ2-2; TRBD2 aligns across 7 bases. V lost 5 bases to trimming and J lost 6 bases; unmatched junction nucleotides: 6. This CDR3 spans 14 amino acids. Germline CDR1 SNHLY, CDR2 FYNNEI. CDR3 sequence reads: CASSREARSGELFF. CDR3 nucleotides: TGTGCCAGCAGTCGGGAGGCGAGATCCGGGGAGCTGTTTTTT.